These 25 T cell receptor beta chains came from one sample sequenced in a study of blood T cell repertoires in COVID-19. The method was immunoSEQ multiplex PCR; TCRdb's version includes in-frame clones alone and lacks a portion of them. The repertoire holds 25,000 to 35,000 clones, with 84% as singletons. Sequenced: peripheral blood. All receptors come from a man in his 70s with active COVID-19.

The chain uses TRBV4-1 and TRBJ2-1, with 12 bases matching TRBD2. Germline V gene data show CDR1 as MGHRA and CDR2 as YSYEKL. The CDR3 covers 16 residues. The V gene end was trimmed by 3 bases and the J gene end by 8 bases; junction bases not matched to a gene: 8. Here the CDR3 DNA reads TGCGCCAGCAGCCAGGAGGCCACTAGCGGGGGGTATGAGCAGTTCTTC. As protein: CASSQEATSGGYEQFF.

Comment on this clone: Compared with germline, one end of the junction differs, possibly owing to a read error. This chain's CDR3 is CASSLDAPGRIAKNIQYF. CDR3 in DNA: TGTGCCAGTAGTCTAGATGCCCCGGGAAGGATAGCCAAAAACATTCAGTACTTC. This chain joins TRBV19 and TRBJ2-4; TRBD2 might be the D (5 bases). The germline CDR1 and CDR2 sequences are LNHDA and SQIVND (reference sequence). CDR3 length: 18 residues.

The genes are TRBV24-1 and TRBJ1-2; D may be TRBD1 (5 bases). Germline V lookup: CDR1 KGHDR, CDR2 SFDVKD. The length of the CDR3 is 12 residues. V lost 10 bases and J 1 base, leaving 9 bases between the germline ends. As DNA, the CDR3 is TGTGCCACGGCGGGGGATAACTATGGCTACACCTTC. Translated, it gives CATAGDNYGYTF.

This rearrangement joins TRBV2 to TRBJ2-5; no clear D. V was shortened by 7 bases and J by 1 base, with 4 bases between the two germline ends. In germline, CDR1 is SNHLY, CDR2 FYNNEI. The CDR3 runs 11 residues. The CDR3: CASNSQETQYF. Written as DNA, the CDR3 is TGTGCCAGCAACAGCCAAGAGACCCAGTACTTC.

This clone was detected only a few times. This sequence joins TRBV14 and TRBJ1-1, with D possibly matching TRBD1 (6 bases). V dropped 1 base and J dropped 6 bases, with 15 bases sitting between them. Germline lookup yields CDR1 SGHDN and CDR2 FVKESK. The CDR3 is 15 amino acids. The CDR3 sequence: CASSQGQAFSAEAFF. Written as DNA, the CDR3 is TGTGCCAGCAGCCAAGGACAGGCCTTCTCTGCTGAAGCTTTCTTT. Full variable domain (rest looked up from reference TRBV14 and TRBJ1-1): EAGVTQFPSHSVIEKGQTVTLRCDPISGHDNLYWYRRVMGKEIKFLLHFVKESKQDESGMPNNRFLAERTGGTYSTLKVQPAELEDSGVYFCASSQGQAFSAEAFFGQGTRLTVV.

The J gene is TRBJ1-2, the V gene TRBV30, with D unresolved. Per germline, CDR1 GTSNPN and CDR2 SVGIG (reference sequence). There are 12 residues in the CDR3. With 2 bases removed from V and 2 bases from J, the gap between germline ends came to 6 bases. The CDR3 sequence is CAWSSGNYGYTF. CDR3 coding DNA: TGTGCCTGGAGTAGCGGGAACTATGGCTACACCTTC.

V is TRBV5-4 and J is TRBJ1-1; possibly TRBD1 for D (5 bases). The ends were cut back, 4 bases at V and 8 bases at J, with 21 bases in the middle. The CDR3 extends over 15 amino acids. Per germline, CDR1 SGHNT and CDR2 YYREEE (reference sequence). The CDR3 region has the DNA TGTGCCAGCAGCCAGACTTCCGGAAGGGGCTCCGAAGCTTTCTTT. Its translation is CASSQTSGRGSEAFF.

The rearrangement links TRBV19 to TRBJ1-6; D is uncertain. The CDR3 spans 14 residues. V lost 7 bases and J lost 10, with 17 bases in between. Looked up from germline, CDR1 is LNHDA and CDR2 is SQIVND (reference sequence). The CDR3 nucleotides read TGTGCCAGTATCCCCGCCGCGGGCGTATCACCCCTCCACTTT. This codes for CASIPAAGVSPLHF.

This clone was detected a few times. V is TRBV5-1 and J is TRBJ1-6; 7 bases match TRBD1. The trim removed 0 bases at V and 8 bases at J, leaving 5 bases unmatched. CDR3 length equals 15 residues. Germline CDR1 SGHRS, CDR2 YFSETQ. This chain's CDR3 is CASSLGQGEYSPLHF. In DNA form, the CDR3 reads TGCGCCAGCAGCTTGGGGCAGGGGGAATATTCACCCCTCCACTTT.

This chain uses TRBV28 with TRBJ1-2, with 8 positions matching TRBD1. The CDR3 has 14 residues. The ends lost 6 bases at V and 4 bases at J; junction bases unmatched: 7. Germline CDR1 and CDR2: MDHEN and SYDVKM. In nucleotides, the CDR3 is TGTGCCAGCAGGGTACAGGGGGGAAGCTATGGCTACACCTTC. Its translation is CASRVQGGSYGYTF.

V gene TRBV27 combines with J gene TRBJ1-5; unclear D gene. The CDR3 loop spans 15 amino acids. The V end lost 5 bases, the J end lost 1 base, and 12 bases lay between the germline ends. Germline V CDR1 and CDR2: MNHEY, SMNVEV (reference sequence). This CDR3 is CASSRGEGSNQPQHF. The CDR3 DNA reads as TGTGCCAGCAGTAGAGGCGAGGGAAGCAATCAGCCCCAGCATTTT.

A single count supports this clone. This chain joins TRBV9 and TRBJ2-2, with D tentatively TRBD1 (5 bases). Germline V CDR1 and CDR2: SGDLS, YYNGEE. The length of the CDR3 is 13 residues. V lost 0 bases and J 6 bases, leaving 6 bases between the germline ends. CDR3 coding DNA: TGTGCCAGCAGCGTAGTAGGGGCCGGGGAGCTGTTTTTT. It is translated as CASSVVGAGELFF. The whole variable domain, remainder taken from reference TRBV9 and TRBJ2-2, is DSGVTQTPKHLITATGQRVTLRCSPRSGDLSVYWYQQSLDQGLQFLIQYYNGEERAKGNILERFSAQQFPDLHSELNLSSLELGDSALYFCASSVVGAGELFFGEGSRLTVL.

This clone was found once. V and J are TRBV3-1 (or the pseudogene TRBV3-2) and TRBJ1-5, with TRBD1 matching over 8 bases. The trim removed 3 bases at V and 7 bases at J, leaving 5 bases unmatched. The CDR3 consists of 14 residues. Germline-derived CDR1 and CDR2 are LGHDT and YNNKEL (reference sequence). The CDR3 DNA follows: TGTGCCAGCAGCCAGTCAGGGGGCGCCCAGCCCCAGCATTTT. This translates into CASSQSGGAQPQHF.

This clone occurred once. The CDR3 coding sequence is TGTGCCAGCAGCACCGGGACTAGCGGGGGCAATGAGCAGTTCTTC. Amino acid sequence: CASSTGTSGGNEQFF. The chain carries TRBV7-9 and TRBJ2-1, with 14 bases fitting TRBD2. The CDR3 is 15 amino acids. With 5 bases clipped from V and 6 bases from J, the junction kept 3 bases outside the gene matches. Germline loops: CDR1 SEHNR, CDR2 FQNEAQ (reference sequence).

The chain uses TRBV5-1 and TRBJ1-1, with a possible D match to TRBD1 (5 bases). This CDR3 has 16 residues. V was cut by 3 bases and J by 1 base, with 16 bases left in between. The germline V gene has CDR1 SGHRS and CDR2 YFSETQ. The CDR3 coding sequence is TGCGCCAGCAGCTCTTTGGAGGCGGGGGAGAACACTGAAGCTTTCTTT. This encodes CASSSLEAGENTEAFF.

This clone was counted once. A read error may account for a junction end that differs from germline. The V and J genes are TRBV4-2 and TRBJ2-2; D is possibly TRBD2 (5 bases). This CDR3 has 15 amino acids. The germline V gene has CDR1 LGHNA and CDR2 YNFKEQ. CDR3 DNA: TGTGCCAGCAGCCAAGGGGGAGCGAACCCCGGGGAGCTGTTTTTT. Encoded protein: CASSQGGANPGELFF.

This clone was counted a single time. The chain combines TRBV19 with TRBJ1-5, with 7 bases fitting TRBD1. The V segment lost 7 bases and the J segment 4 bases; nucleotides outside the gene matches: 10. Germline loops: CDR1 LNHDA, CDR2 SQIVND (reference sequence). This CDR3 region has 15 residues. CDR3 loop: CASTPGDRVNQPQHF. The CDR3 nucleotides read TGTGCCAGTACCCCGGGGGACAGAGTGAATCAGCCCCAGCATTTT.

The CDR3 coding sequence is TGTGCCAGCAGCTTAATGACATCGGCGTCTAGCACAGATACGCAGTATTTT. As protein: CASSLMTSASSTDTQYF. V and J are TRBV7-2 and TRBJ2-3; D is unresolved. Germline V CDR1 and CDR2: SGHTA, FQGNSA. This CDR3 region has 17 residues. Trimming took off 2 bases at V and 0 bases at J, with 15 bases between the two ends.

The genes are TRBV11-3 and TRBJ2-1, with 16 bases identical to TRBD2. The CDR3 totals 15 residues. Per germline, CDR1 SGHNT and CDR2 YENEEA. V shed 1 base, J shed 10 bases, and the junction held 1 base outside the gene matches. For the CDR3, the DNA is TGTGCCAGCAGCTTAGTGGGACTAGCGGGGGGGGAGCAGTTCTTC. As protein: CASSLVGLAGGEQFF.

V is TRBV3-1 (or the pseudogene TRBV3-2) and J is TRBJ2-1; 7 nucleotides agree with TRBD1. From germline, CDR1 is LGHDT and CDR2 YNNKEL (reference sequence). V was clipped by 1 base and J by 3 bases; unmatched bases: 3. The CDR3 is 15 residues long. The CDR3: CASSQGQGIYNEQFF. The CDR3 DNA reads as TGTGCCAGCAGCCAAGGACAGGGTATCTACAATGAGCAGTTCTTC.

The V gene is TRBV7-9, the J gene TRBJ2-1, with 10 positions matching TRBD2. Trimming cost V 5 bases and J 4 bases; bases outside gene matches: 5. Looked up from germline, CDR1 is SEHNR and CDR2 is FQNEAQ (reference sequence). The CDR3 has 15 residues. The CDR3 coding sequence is TGTGCCAGCAGCGAAGTAGCGGGGGGATACAATGAGCAGTTCTTC. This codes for CASSEVAGGYNEQFF.

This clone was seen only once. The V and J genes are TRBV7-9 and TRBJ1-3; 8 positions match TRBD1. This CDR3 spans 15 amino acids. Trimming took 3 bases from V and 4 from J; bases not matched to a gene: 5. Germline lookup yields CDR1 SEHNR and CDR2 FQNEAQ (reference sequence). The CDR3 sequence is CASSFGQGQGNTIYF. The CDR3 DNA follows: TGTGCCAGCAGCTTCGGACAGGGACAGGGAAACACCATATATTTT.

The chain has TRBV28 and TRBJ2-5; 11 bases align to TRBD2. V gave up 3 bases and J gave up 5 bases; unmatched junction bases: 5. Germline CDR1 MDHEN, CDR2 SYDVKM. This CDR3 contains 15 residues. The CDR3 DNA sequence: TGTGCCAGCAGTTTTAGCGGGGGGGCCCGGGAGACCCAGTACTTC. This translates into CASSFSGGARETQYF. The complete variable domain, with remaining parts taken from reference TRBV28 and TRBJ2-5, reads DVKVTQSSRYLVKRTGEKVFLECVQDMDHENMFWYRQDPGLGLRLIYFSYDVKMKEKGDIPEGYSVSREKKERFSLILESASTNQTSMYLCASSFSGGARETQYFGPGTRLLVL.

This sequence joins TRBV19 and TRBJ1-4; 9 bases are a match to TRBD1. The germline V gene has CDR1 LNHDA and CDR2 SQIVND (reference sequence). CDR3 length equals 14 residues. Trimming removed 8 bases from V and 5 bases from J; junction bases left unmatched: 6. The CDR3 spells CASGGDRENEKLFF. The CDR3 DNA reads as TGTGCCAGTGGAGGGGACAGGGAGAATGAAAAACTGTTTTTT. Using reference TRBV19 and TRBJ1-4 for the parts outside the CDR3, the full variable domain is DGGITQSPKYLFRKEGQNVTLSCEQNLNHDAMYWYRQDPGQGLRLIYYSQIVNDFQKGDIAEGYSVSREKKESFPLTVTSAQKNPTAFYLCASGGDRENEKLFFGSGTQLSVL.

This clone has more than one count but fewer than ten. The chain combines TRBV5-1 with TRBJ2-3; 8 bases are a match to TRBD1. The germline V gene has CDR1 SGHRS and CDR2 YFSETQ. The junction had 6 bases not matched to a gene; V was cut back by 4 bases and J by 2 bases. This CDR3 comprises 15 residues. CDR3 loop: CASSPTGGTTDTQYF. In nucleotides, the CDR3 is TGCGCCAGCAGCCCCACAGGGGGTACCACAGATACGCAGTATTTT. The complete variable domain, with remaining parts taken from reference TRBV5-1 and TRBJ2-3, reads KAGVTQTPRYLIKTRGQQVTLSCSPISGHRSVSWYQQTPGQGLQFLFEYFSETQRNKGNFPGRFSGRQFSNSRSEMNVSTLELGDSALYLCASSPTGGTTDTQYFGPGTRLTVL.